Presented here are 27 T cell receptor beta chains from one specimen sequenced in a study of shared clonotypes between healthy human individuals. This table comes from immunoSEQ multiplex PCR, and its TCRdb copy is limited to in-frame clones, with some not included. The data show approximately 2,000,000 clones, 92% seen once. Specimen: naive CD4+ T cells from PBMCs. Documented subset: CD45RA+ positively selected. The receptor source for this set is a man aged 18 to 30 in good health. Some clones in this sample may be carry-over from other donors' samples.

The V gene is TRBV19, the J gene TRBJ2-3; D gene ambiguous. Trimming removed 1 base at V and 0 bases at J, with 11 bases between. CDR1 and CDR2 (germline): LNHDA, SQIVND (reference sequence). The CDR3 totals 16 residues. The CDR3 region is CASSIGYHDSTDTQYF. The CDR3 region has the DNA TGTGCCAGTAGTATAGGTTACCATGATAGCACAGATACGCAGTATTTT. Drawing the rest from reference TRBV19 and TRBJ2-3, the complete variable domain is DGGITQSPKYLFRKEGQNVTLSCEQNLNHDAMYWYRQDPGQGLRLIYYSQIVNDFQKGDIAEGYSVSREKKESFPLTVTSAQKNPTAFYLCASSIGYHDSTDTQYFGPGTRLTVL.

The chain has TRBV5-4 and TRBJ2-2; TRBD2 matches at 8 bases. Losses at the gene ends were 0 bases for V and 5 bases for J; bases not matched to a gene: 12. Germline loops: CDR1 SGHNT, CDR2 YYREEE (reference sequence). The CDR3 sequence is 18 residues long. CDR3 protein: CASSLGLRAGDRTGELFF. The CDR3 DNA sequence: TGTGCCAGCAGCTTGGGATTGCGAGCGGGAGATAGGACCGGGGAGCTGTTTTTT.

The chain is built from TRBV30 and TRBJ2-3; D remains unclear. This CDR3 is 11 amino acids long. V was trimmed by 4 bases and J by 6 bases, leaving 8 bases between them. The V gene's germline CDR1 is GTSNPN and CDR2 SVGIG (reference sequence). The CDR3 sequence is CAWMTMDTQYF. As DNA, the CDR3 is TGTGCCTGGATGACGATGGATACGCAGTATTTT.

This rearrangement joins TRBV11-2 to TRBJ2-5; D assignment may be TRBD1 or TRBD2 (7 bases each). CDR1 is SGHAT and CDR2 is FQNNGV in the germline V gene. This CDR3 region has 16 residues. Trimming left V 5 bases short and J 4 bases short, with 20 bases between. The DNA of the CDR3 is TGTGCCAGCAGCCCCCAGGGGGGGAGGGCGAGAGAGACCCAGTACTTC. It encodes CASSPQGGRARETQYF.

The V and J genes are TRBV27 and TRBJ2-7, with 7 bases matching TRBD1. This CDR3 comprises 18 residues. V trimming: 1 base; J trimming: 2 bases; junction bases outside the gene matches: 14. Germline V gene sequence: CDR1 MNHEY, CDR2 SMNVEV (reference sequence). The CDR3 is CASSLFGRTGLSPYEQYF. For the CDR3, the DNA is TGTGCCAGCAGTTTATTCGGGCGGACAGGACTTTCTCCCTACGAGCAGTACTTC.

This clone was seen just once. V is TRBV27 and J is TRBJ2-7; 7 positions agree with TRBD1. J gave up 2 bases and V 4 bases, and 2 bases lay outside the gene matches. The CDR3 totals 13 residues. Per germline, CDR1 MNHEY and CDR2 SMNVEV (reference sequence). In DNA, the CDR3 is TGTGCCAGCAGTTGGACAGGTACCTACGAGCAGTACTTC. This translates into CASSWTGTYEQYF.

The chain uses TRBV10-1 and TRBJ2-5; D call uncertain. Germline V lookup: CDR1 WNHNN, CDR2 SYGVQD (reference sequence). Trimming removed 0 bases from V and 3 bases from J, with 11 bases in between. The CDR3 is made up of 15 amino acids. The CDR3 region is CASSESGATEETQYF. In DNA, the CDR3 is TGCGCCAGCAGTGAGTCGGGTGCTACAGAAGAGACCCAGTACTTC.

This clone was detected only a few times. The chain couples TRBV19 to TRBJ2-1; 11 bases fit TRBD2. This CDR3 has 14 amino acids. The V and J ends lost 10 bases and 10 bases, in that order; junction bases with no gene match: 12. CDR1 and CDR2 (germline): LNHDA, SQIVND (reference sequence). The CDR3 DNA follows: TGTGCCACCTTCGCGGGACTAGCGGCAGGAGAGCAGTTCTTC. This codes for CATFAGLAAGEQFF.

This clone was seen only a few times. Within the sample, other DNA sequences also encode this same CDR3. CDR3 nucleotides: TGCAGCGTTGGTGGGGTTATGAACACTGAAGCTTTCTTT. This sequence encodes CSVGGVMNTEAFF. The chain joins TRBV29-1 to TRBJ1-1; D is uncertain. The CDR3 totals 13 residues. With 4 bases removed from V and 0 bases from J, the gap between germline ends came to 9 bases. Germline V gene data show CDR1 as SQVTM and CDR2 as ANQGSEA. The full variable domain, completed using reference TRBV29-1 and TRBJ1-1, is SAVISQKPSRDICQRGTSLTIQCQVDSQVTMMFWYRQQPGQSLTLIATANQGSEATYESGFVIDKFPISRPNLTFSTLTVSNMSPEDSSIYLCSVGGVMNTEAFFGQGTRLTVV.

The chain joins TRBV18 to TRBJ1-1; D remains ambiguous. Trimming shortened V by 2 bases and J by 2 bases, and 9 bases separated the two germline ends. This CDR3 is 14 amino acids long. CDR1 is KGHSH and CDR2 is LQKENI in the germline V gene. In DNA form, the CDR3 reads TGTGCCAGCTCACCAGTCGACGGAAACACTGAAGCTTTCTTT. Its translation is CASSPVDGNTEAFF.

The rearrangement joins TRBV28 to TRBJ1-2, with a weak D call TRBD1 (6 bases). V lost 6 bases and J lost 0, with 14 bases in between. There are 15 residues in the CDR3. From germline, CDR1 is MDHEN and CDR2 SYDVKM. The CDR3 spells CASSLPGQANYGYTF. The CDR3 DNA is TGTGCCAGCAGCCTCCCGGGACAAGCTAACTATGGCTACACCTTC.

This clone was counted a single time. Other nucleotide sequences from this sample produce the same CDR3. The V call is TRBV28, the J call TRBJ1-5, with TRBD1 as a possible D gene (6 bases). The V end was cut by 6 bases, the J end by 3 bases, with 9 bases between. This CDR3 comprises 13 residues. The germline gives CDR1 MDHEN, CDR2 SYDVKM. CDR3 in amino acids: CASRGTSNQPQHF. The DNA of the CDR3 is TGTGCCAGCAGGGGGACATCCAATCAGCCCCAGCATTTT.

This sequence joins TRBV6-1 and TRBJ1-1; no clear D. The length of the CDR3 is 14 residues. The germline V and J ends were trimmed by 4 bases and 1 base, with 10 bases remaining between them. Germline V CDR1 and CDR2: MNHNS, SASEGT. The CDR3 sequence is CASSALARNTEAFF. CDR3 sequence (DNA): TGTGCCAGCAGTGCTCTTGCGAGGAACACTGAAGCTTTCTTT.

The CDR3: CASSPGGGVRGVDRAFF. The CDR3 DNA reads TGTGCCAGCAGCCCAGGAGGGGGGGTCAGGGGCGTTGATCGGGCTTTCTTT. This chain links TRBV7-8 with TRBJ1-1; D is possibly TRBD1 (6 bases). This CDR3 region has 17 residues. Germline CDR1 SGHVS, CDR2 FQNEAQ. V was cut by 5 bases and J by 11 bases, with 30 bases left in between.

The chain recombines TRBV19 with TRBJ1-5, with D unresolved. V was cut by 1 base and J by 1 base, with 5 bases left in between. Germline V CDR1 and CDR2: LNHDA, SQIVND (reference sequence). The CDR3 has 14 amino acids. This CDR3 is CASSIGASNQPQHF. DNA of the CDR3: TGTGCCAGTAGTATAGGCGCGAGCAATCAGCCCCAGCATTTT.

V usage is TRBV7-6 and J usage is TRBJ1-5, with D perhaps TRBD1 (5 bases). From germline, CDR1 is SGHVS and CDR2 FNYEAQ. The CDR3 runs to 14 residues. V dropped 1 base and J dropped 5 bases, with 9 bases sitting between them. The DNA of the CDR3 is TGTGCCAGCAGCTTAGGACAGCCCTATCAGCCCCAGCATTTT. This encodes CASSLGQPYQPQHF.

The chain has TRBV5-5 and TRBJ2-2, with a possible D match to TRBD2 (5 bases). This CDR3 spans 15 amino acids. Per the germline V gene, CDR1 is SGHKS and CDR2 is YYEKEE (reference sequence). With 3 bases removed from V and 5 bases from J, the gap between germline ends came to 14 bases. CDR3 DNA: TGTGCCAGCAGCTGGTTGAGCGGTGGTACCGGGGAGCTGTTTTTT. This codes for CASSWLSGGTGELFF.

The rearrangement links TRBV7-8 to TRBJ2-5; 8 bases are a match to TRBD2. Germline V CDR1 and CDR2: SGHVS, FQNEAQ. V dropped 5 bases and J dropped 4; count of bases not matched to a gene: 6. This CDR3 is built from 14 residues. CDR3 coding DNA: TGTGCCAGCAGCCCGGGACTAGGCGTAGAGACCCAGTACTTC. Translating it yields CASSPGLGVETQYF.

The chain links TRBV18 to TRBJ2-5; D gene ambiguous. The CDR3 has 14 residues. V was pared by 3 bases and J by 1 base, with 9 bases between. Germline V gives CDR1 KGHSH, CDR2 LQKENI. CDR3 DNA: TGTGCCAGCTCACCCATCCGCCTCCAAGAGACCCAGTACTTC. It encodes CASSPIRLQETQYF. Full variable domain (remainder filled in from reference TRBV18 and TRBJ2-5): NAGVMQNPRHLVRRRGQEARLRCSPMKGHSHVYWYRQLPEEGLKFMVYLQKENIIDESGMPKERFSAEFPKEGPSILRIQQVVRGDSAAYFCASSPIRLQETQYFGPGTRLLVL.

The chain employs TRBV28 and TRBJ1-5; weak D call: TRBD1 (6 bases). The ends were cut back, 10 bases at V and 2 bases at J, with 21 bases in the middle. This CDR3 spans 16 amino acids. CDR1 is MDHEN, CDR2 SYDVKM, per germline. CDR3 nucleotide sequence: TGTGCCATTACCGGTGGGGGGGCTCTTCGCAATCAGCCCCAGCATTTT. Protein sequence: CAITGGGALRNQPQHF.

A word on this clone: Additional DNA sequences in this sample encode the identical CDR3. The chain is built from TRBV6-6 and TRBJ1-1; D uncertain. V was pared by 0 bases and J by 4 bases, with 6 bases between. Per germline, CDR1 MNHNY and CDR2 SVGAGI (reference sequence). The CDR3 has 13 residues. The CDR3 DNA follows: TGTGCCAGCAGTTACTCACGGGGCACTGAAGCTTTCTTT. Translated: CASSYSRGTEAFF.

The genes are TRBV11-1 and TRBJ2-2; D possibly matches TRBD1 or TRBD2 (5 bases each). Germline assignment: CDR1 SGHAT and CDR2 FQDESV (reference sequence). CDR3 length: 15 amino acids. Trimming left V 4 bases short and J 3 bases short, with 12 bases between. In nucleotides, the CDR3 is TGTGCCAGCAGCTCCTCTCGGGACCACACCGGGGAGCTGTTTTTT. Protein sequence: CASSSSRDHTGELFF.

The chain has TRBV11-2 and TRBJ1-1, with D perhaps TRBD1 (6 bases). The germline V gene encodes CDR1 SGHAT and CDR2 FQNNGV. Trimming took off 5 bases at V and 0 bases at J, with 13 bases between the two ends. The CDR3 is made up of 15 amino acids. CDR3 sequence reads: CASSITGHMNTEAFF. CDR3 in DNA: TGTGCCAGCAGCATAACAGGGCACATGAACACTGAAGCTTTCTTT.

The chain uses TRBV5-1 and TRBJ2-2; 8 bases are shared with TRBD1. V shed 4 bases, J shed 7 bases, and the junction held 6 bases outside the gene matches. Germline values: CDR1 SGHRS, CDR2 YFSETQ. The CDR3 has 14 amino acids. The DNA for the CDR3 is TGCGCCAGCAGCCTACCCGGACAGGGCGGGGAGCTGTTTTTT. Translating it yields CASSLPGQGGELFF.

Only one count was recorded for this clone. This sequence joins TRBV30 and TRBJ2-7, with D unclear. Germline V gene lookup returns CDR1 GTSNPN and CDR2 SVGIG (reference sequence). V was cut by 1 base and J by 4 bases, with 5 bases left in between. This CDR3 comprises 11 residues. CDR3 sequence (DNA): TGTGCCTGGAGTGACTTTTACGAGCAGTACTTC. Translation: CAWSDFYEQYF.

J is TRBJ1-1 and V is TRBV5-5, with D tentatively TRBD1 (6 bases). Germline CDR1 reads SGHKS; CDR2 reads YYEKEE (reference sequence). CDR3 length equals 15 residues. V was trimmed by 4 bases and J by 6 bases, leaving 19 bases between them. The CDR3 region has the DNA TGTGCCAGCAGCGGTGCACAGGGCCGGTGGGCTGAAGCTTTCTTT. Its protein product is CASSGAQGRWAEAFF.

As for this clone: The same CDR3 also results from other DNA sequences found in this sample. The J gene is TRBJ2-5, the V gene TRBV7-3; 11 bases are shared with TRBD2. Germline trimming cut 3 bases from V and 4 bases from J; bases unmatched to any gene: 10. The CDR3 runs to 17 residues. CDR1 is SGHTA and CDR2 is FQGTGA in the germline V gene. The CDR3 here is CASSLGTSGRGGETQYF. The CDR3 DNA reads TGTGCCAGCAGCTTGGGCACTAGCGGGAGAGGGGGAGAGACCCAGTACTTC. Complete variable domain (other parts from reference TRBV7-3 and TRBJ2-5): GAGVSQTPSNKVTEKGKYVELRCDPISGHTALYWYRQSLGQGPEFLIYFQGTGAADDSGLPNDRFFAVRPEGSVSTLKIQRTERGDSAVYLCASSLGTSGRGGETQYFGPGTRLLVL.